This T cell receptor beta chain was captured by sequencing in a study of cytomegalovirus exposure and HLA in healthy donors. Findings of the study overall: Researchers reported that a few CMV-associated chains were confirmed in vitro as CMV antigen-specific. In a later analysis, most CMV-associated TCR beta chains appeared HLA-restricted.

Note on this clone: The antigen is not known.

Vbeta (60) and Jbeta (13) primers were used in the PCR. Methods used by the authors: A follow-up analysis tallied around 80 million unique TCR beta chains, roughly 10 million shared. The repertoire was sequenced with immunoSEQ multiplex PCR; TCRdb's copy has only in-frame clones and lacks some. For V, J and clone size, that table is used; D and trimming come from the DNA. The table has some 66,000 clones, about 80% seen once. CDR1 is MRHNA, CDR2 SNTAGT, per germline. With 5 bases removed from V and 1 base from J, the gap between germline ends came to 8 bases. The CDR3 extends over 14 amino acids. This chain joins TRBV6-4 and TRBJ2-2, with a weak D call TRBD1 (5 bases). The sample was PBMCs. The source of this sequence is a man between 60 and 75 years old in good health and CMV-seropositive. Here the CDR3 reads CASSRQKNTGELFF. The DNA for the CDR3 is TGTGCCAGCAGTCGACAGAAGAACACCGGGGAGCTGTTTTTT.